Listed here are 25 T cell receptor beta chains from one sample, sequenced in a study of T cell repertoires in cytomegalovirus infection. Antigens for these TCRs are unknown. A single record per CDR3 protein comes from TCRdb applying MiXCR to the reads. The table shows hundreds of thousands of distinct CDR3 sequences, with around 31% occurring only once. Source: cultured PBMCs, taken from culture after CMV antigen stimulation. The receptors stem from a human donor in good health (CMV status not recorded). Some clones in this sample may be carry-over from other donors' samples.

This clonotype was seen only a few times. The CDR3, as DNA: TGTGCCAGCAGCCTATGGTATAGCAATCAGCCCCAGCATTTT. Translated, it gives CASSLWYSNQPQHF. J is TRBJ1-5 and V is TRBV6-1; no firm D call. Trimming left V 6 bases short and J 0 bases short, with 9 bases between. The CDR3 runs to 14 residues. The germline CDR1 and CDR2 sequences are MNHNS and SASEGT.

Turning to this clonotype: At one end, the junction sequence differs from germline, possibly due to a read error. The J gene is TRBJ2-5, the V gene TRBV4-1, with D uncertain. CDR1 MGHRA and CDR2 YSYEKL come from the germline V gene. CDR3 length: 13 residues. CDR3 in amino acids: CASSQDGGETQYF. The CDR3 DNA is TGTGCCAGCAGCCAAGATGGCGGAGAGACCCAGTACTTC.

DNA for the CDR3: TGTGCCAGCATCCCCCCTGGGGGGCTAATGTTTACTGAAGCTTTCTTT. Its protein product is CASIPPGGLMFTEAFF. The rearrangement links TRBV6-5 to TRBJ1-1, with D possibly being TRBD1 (6 bases). Germline V gives CDR1 MNHEY, CDR2 SVGAGI. V dropped 7 bases and J dropped 5 bases, with 23 bases sitting between them. The CDR3 loop spans 16 amino acids.

This clonotype was seen many times. The chain is built from TRBV7-6 and TRBJ1-1, with a tentative D call TRBD1 (6 bases). V shed 1 base and J shed 1 base, with 16 bases lying between them. The CDR3 consists of 17 residues. Germline CDR1 reads SGHVS; CDR2 reads FNYEAQ. CDR3 DNA: TGTGCCAGCAGCTTAGTTTGGCCGGGACACCCGAACACTGAAGCTTTCTTT. Translating it yields CASSLVWPGHPNTEAFF. Drawing the rest from reference TRBV7-6 and TRBJ1-1, the complete variable domain is GAGVSQSPRYKVTKRGQDVALRCDPISGHVSLYWYRQALGQGPEFLTYFNYEAQQDKSGLPNDRFSAERPEGSISTLTIQRTEQRDSAMYRCASSLVWPGHPNTEAFFGQGTRLTVV.

The chain uses TRBV19 and TRBJ1-6; D gene unclear. The CDR3 consists of 16 residues. CDR1 and CDR2 (germline): LNHDA, SQIVND (reference sequence). The V gene lost 5 bases and the J gene lost 0 bases, with 11 bases spanning the gap. The CDR3 region is CASSLQASSYNSPLHF. The CDR3 DNA reads as TGTGCCAGTAGTCTTCAGGCGAGCTCCTATAATTCACCCCTCCACTTT.

This clonotype was detected only a few times. V and J are TRBV11-2 and TRBJ2-3, with D possibly being TRBD2 (5 bases). CDR3 length: 13 residues. V was pared by 3 bases and J by 7 bases, with 11 bases between. CDR1 and CDR2 from the germline V gene are SGHAT and FQNNGV. The DNA for the CDR3 is TGTGCCAGCAGCTTGGGGTCGGGGTATACGCAGTATTTT. Translated: CASSLGSGYTQYF.

J is TRBJ1-5 and V is TRBV11-2; D ambiguous. V lost 5 bases to trimming and J lost 2 bases, with 13 bases between them. Per germline, CDR1 SGHAT and CDR2 FQNNGV. The CDR3 is made up of 15 amino acids. The CDR3 loop is CASSQGSWGNQPQHF. CDR3 coding DNA: TGTGCCAGCAGCCAAGGGAGTTGGGGCAATCAGCCCCAGCATTTT.

The sample holds one count of this clonotype. The rearrangement uses TRBV6-6 and TRBJ1-2, with D tentatively TRBD1 (6 bases). This CDR3 region has 14 residues. Deletions cut 6 bases from V and 4 bases from J, with 15 bases between. Germline loops: CDR1 MNHNY, CDR2 SVGAGI (reference sequence). The CDR3 is CASSWDTRTYGYTF. The CDR3 DNA follows: TGTGCCAGCAGCTGGGACACACGGACCTATGGCTACACCTTC.

V usage is TRBV4-1 and J usage is TRBJ1-6; 8 nucleotides agree with TRBD1. CDR3 length equals 15 residues. CDR1 and CDR2 from the germline V gene are MGHRA and YSYEKL. After removal of 4 bases from V and 7 bases from J, the junction contained 6 bases not matched to a gene. In DNA, the CDR3 is TGCGCCAGCAGCCCCCAGGACAGGGAAAATTCACCCCTCCACTTT. This sequence encodes CASSPQDRENSPLHF.

The table lists this clonotype with a few counts. The rearrangement links TRBV12-3 or TRBV12-4 to TRBJ1-6; TRBD1 might be the D (5 bases). The CDR3 runs to 14 residues. V dropped 2 bases and J dropped 10 bases, with 12 bases sitting between them. The CDR3 here is CASSLSGFYSPLHF. DNA for the CDR3: TGTGCCAGCAGTTTATCAGGGTTCTACTCACCCCTCCACTTT.

This clonotype was detected only a few times. The rearrangement uses TRBV4-3 and TRBJ1-2; D possibly corresponds to TRBD1 (5 bases). This CDR3 spans 14 amino acids. Germline V gene lookup returns CDR1 LGHNA and CDR2 YSLEER. Trimming shortened V by 1 base and J by 6 bases, and 12 bases separated the two germline ends. In DNA form, the CDR3 reads TGCGCCAGCAGCCAAGTGAGGGGTACCCATGGCTACACCTTC. This encodes CASSQVRGTHGYTF.

In DNA form, the CDR3 reads TGCAGTGCCGTTAGTAGGGGACAGGATACTACAGATACGCAGTATTTT. Translating it yields CSAVSRGQDTTDTQYF. The V and J genes are TRBV20-1 and TRBJ2-3; 8 bases align to TRBD1. With V trimmed by 6 bases and J by 3 bases, 14 bases remained unmatched. This CDR3 contains 16 residues. CDR1 is DFQATT, CDR2 SNEGSKA, per germline (reference sequence).

The CDR3 spells CASSYIGRAGGTQYF. The CDR3 DNA is TGTGCCAGCAGTTACATCGGGAGGGCGGGAGGGACCCAGTACTTC. This chain uses TRBV6-6 with TRBJ2-5, with TRBD2 identical over 8 bases. V was clipped by 2 bases and J by 7 bases; unmatched bases: 9. CDR3 length: 15 amino acids. CDR1 and CDR2 (germline): MNHNY, SVGAGI (reference sequence).

V is TRBV4-1 and J is TRBJ2-7, with 11 bases fitting TRBD2. Germline V gives CDR1 MGHRA, CDR2 YSYEKL. The CDR3 has 16 residues. V shed 1 base, J shed 1 base, and the junction held 3 bases outside the gene matches. This CDR3 reads CASSQGSGRGSYEQYF. The CDR3 DNA sequence: TGCGCCAGCAGCCAAGGTAGCGGGAGGGGATCCTACGAGCAGTACTTC.

This clonotype came up many times. The rearrangement uses TRBV7-2 and TRBJ1-1; D is unclear. The V and J ends lost 5 bases and 0 bases respectively, with 7 bases between them. Germline CDR1 SGHTA, CDR2 FQGNSA. This CDR3 region has 13 residues. CDR3 sequence: CASSRKMNTEAFF. CDR3 DNA: TGTGCCAGCAGCCGTAAGATGAACACTGAAGCTTTCTTT.

In its sample, this clonotype was seen a few times. This rearrangement joins TRBV7-6 to TRBJ2-1, with a tentative D call TRBD2 (6 bases). The germline V gene has CDR1 SGHVS and CDR2 FNYEAQ. V gave up 5 bases and J gave up 6 bases, with 17 bases separating them. This CDR3 comprises 15 residues. The CDR3 DNA reads as TGTGCCAGCAGCCCTACGGGACTGACCGGCAATGAGCAGTTCTTC. It is translated as CASSPTGLTGNEQFF.

This rearrangement joins TRBV6-1 to TRBJ2-5, with no clear D. Per germline, CDR1 MNHNS and CDR2 SASEGT. V lost 5 bases and J 5 bases, leaving 12 bases between the germline ends. The CDR3 extends over 13 amino acids. This CDR3 reads CASSPYGGETQYF. CDR3 nucleotides: TGTGCCAGCAGTCCCTATGGTGGGGAGACCCAGTACTTC.

This clonotype was seen only a few times. This chain uses TRBV7-2 with TRBJ1-4; D not resolved. The germline V gene encodes CDR1 SGHTA and CDR2 FQGNSA. This CDR3 has 14 residues. The V gene lost 7 bases and the J gene lost 0 bases, with 9 bases spanning the gap. CDR3 sequence (DNA): TGTGCCAGCACCAACAGACCAACTAATGAAAAACTGTTTTTT. Protein product: CASTNRPTNEKLFF.

J is TRBJ2-1 and V is TRBV20-1; D possibly corresponds to TRBD2 (5 bases). CDR1 is DFQATT and CDR2 is SNEGSKA in the germline V gene (reference sequence). The CDR3 consists of 13 residues. Trimming stripped 0 bases from V and 5 bases from J, with 8 bases between. The CDR3 reads CSAREMRDNEQFF. CDR3 DNA: TGCAGTGCTAGAGAAATGCGGGACAATGAGCAGTTCTTC.

This chain links TRBV6-8 with TRBJ1-5, with D tentatively TRBD1 (5 bases). Trimming pared 10 bases from V and 3 bases from J, leaving 16 bases between. Germline CDR1 is MNHGY and CDR2 is SAAAGT. The CDR3 extends over 14 amino acids. Here the CDR3 DNA reads TGTGCCATCGAGCCCTACGGGACCAATCAGCCCCAGCATTTT. Protein product: CAIEPYGTNQPQHF.

In DNA form, the CDR3 reads TGCGCCAGCAGCCAAGATCCTAGCGGGAGATCTCATGAGCAGTTCTTC. This codes for CASSQDPSGRSHEQFF. The chain has TRBV4-3 and TRBJ2-1; 10 nucleotides match TRBD2. The germline V gene encodes CDR1 LGHNA and CDR2 YSLEER. This CDR3 contains 16 residues. V shed 0 bases and J 8 bases; nucleotides not matched to a gene: 7.

This chain joins TRBV6-5 and TRBJ1-6, with a possible D match to TRBD1 (5 bases). The CDR3 runs to 16 residues. With 2 bases removed from V and 8 bases from J, the gap between germline ends came to 16 bases. Germline V gene data show CDR1 as MNHEY and CDR2 as SVGAGI. The chain's CDR3 is CASSYAATAGHSPLHF. CDR3 nucleotide sequence: TGTGCCAGCAGTTACGCAGCGACAGCGGGGCATTCACCCCTCCACTTT.

This chain links TRBV5-1 with TRBJ2-7, with 9 bases identical to TRBD2. Losses at the gene ends were 4 bases for V and 4 bases for J; bases not matched to a gene: 15. The V gene's germline CDR1 is SGHRS and CDR2 YFSETQ. CDR3 length: 17 amino acids. CDR3 in amino acids: CASSPPPPSGNEYEQYF. Written as DNA, the CDR3 is TGCGCCAGCAGCCCCCCCCCTCCTAGCGGGAACGAATACGAGCAGTACTTC.

This chain joins TRBV24-1 and TRBJ2-2; no clear D gene. CDR1 KGHDR and CDR2 SFDVKD come from the germline V gene. V shed 9 bases and J shed 0 bases, with 10 bases lying between them. The CDR3 covers 14 residues. The CDR3 reads CATGPATNTGELFF. The CDR3, as DNA: TGTGCCACCGGGCCGGCCACGAACACCGGGGAGCTGTTTTTT.

The chain employs TRBV11-2 and TRBJ2-2, with 9 positions matching TRBD2. Looked up from germline, CDR1 is SGHAT and CDR2 is FQNNGV. The length of the CDR3 is 15 residues. J gave up 4 bases and V 3 bases, and 3 bases lay outside the gene matches. The CDR3 coding sequence is TGTGCCAGCAGCTTCGGCGGGAGGGCCACCGGGGAGCTGTTTTTT. It encodes CASSFGGRATGELFF.